This T cell receptor beta chain was recorded in a study of T cell repertoires in cytomegalovirus infection. Study-wide background: In the study, CMV epitopes included recently identified HLA-C-restricted and well-studied HLA-B-restricted ones. Public TCR beta signatures indicated both CMV infection and matching HLA type.

TCRdb itself ran the reads through MiXCR, one entry per CDR3 protein. The sample lists hundreds of thousands of distinct CDR3 sequences, about 30% occurring once. This clonotype was detected ten times or more. What it recognizes is unknown. The V gene end was trimmed by 3 bases and the J gene end by 6 bases; junction bases not matched to a gene: 4. CDR1 and CDR2 from the germline V gene are SGHVS and FNYEAQ. The CDR3 consists of 15 residues. This TCR derives from a human donor in good health (CMV status not recorded). Some clones in this sample may be carry-over from other donors' samples. The chain uses TRBV7-6 and TRBJ1-5; TRBD1 matches 11 bases. Sequenced here: cultured CD8+ T cells from PBMCs, sampled from culture after CMV antigen stimulation. The CDR3 is CASSLGTGGVQPQHF. In DNA, the CDR3 is TGTGCCAGCAGCTTGGGGACAGGGGGGGTTCAGCCCCAGCATTTT.